The clone carrying this TCR beta chain was counted between two and nine times. As yet, its antigen is unknown. Researchers made TCR beta libraries by using iRepertoire HTBI primers and running Arm-PCR on CDR3 regions. Authors' methods: Segment identification across samples yielded about 60 TRBV and 13 to 15 TRBJ segments. Using its own MiXCR run on the multiplex PCR reads, TCRdb lists one record per CDR3 protein. These V and J calls derive from TCRdb rather than the authors' analysis. The table has more than 400,000 distinct CDR3 sequences, roughly 17% seen once; the top ten hold about 10%. Germline V gene sequence: CDR1 SGHVS, CDR2 FQNEAQ. The CDR3 sequence is 19 residues long. Trimming pared 5 bases from V and 7 bases from J, leaving 33 bases between. This sample is drawn from a study of regulatory T cells in long-lasting Graves disease. Time point reported: newly diagnosed GD, antithyroid drugs for less than 3 months. With RNA extracted from PBMCs as input, the TCR library was made. American Thyroid Association guidelines were used to diagnose Graves' disease.

General study results and limits: Favoring TRBV28, TRBJ1-2 and TRBJ2-5 was a feature seen in persistent disease. TCR diversity was lower in persistent than newly diagnosed Graves' disease.

These data also featured in a second study, about T cells in Graves' hyperthyroidism and ophthalmopathy.

The TCR originated in a young woman with Graves disease. This sample comprised peripheral blood mononuclear cells (PBMCs), obtained at new diagnosis, from a patient treated with antithyroid drugs. V and J are TRBV7-8 and TRBJ2-7; D is possibly TRBD1 or TRBD2 (6 bases each). In nucleotides, the CDR3 is TGTGCCAGCAGCCTAAAAGGACAGACTAGTCTGTATGGATTTAAGGAGCAGTACTTC. Amino acids: CASSLKGQTSLYGFKEQYF.